This is a list of T cell receptor beta chains from one sample in a study of blood T cell repertoires in COVID-19. The repertoire was sequenced with immunoSEQ multiplex PCR; TCRdb's copy has only in-frame clones and lacks some. The data contain over 25,000 clones, 90% to 95% of them singletons. Material: peripheral blood. These receptors were obtained from a human donor with active COVID-19. The donor label of this sample is uncertain. Each CDR3 is given with its conserved first and last residue. A D gene is named only where the DNA matches it firmly. A clone size is listed for some rows: how often the clone was seen (once, few, many), or a class if it is expanded.

DNA	CDR3	size	V	D	J
TGTGCCAGCAGTTTCGGGGGGCCGGAGACCCAGTACTTC	CASSFGGPETQYF	NA	TRBV28	NA	TRBJ2-5
TGTGCCAGCAGTTTATTGGGGACTCCATCTCTCACCACAGATACGCAGTATTTT	CASSLLGTPSLTTDTQYF	NA	TRBV27	NA	TRBJ2-3
TGTGCCAGCACCCCCAATGCAGGGGTCGAGCAGTACTTC	CASTPNAGVEQYF	NA	TRBV6-6	NA	TRBJ2-7
TGTGCCAGCAGTCCACCCGGGACAGGGGACATTGAAGCTTTCTTT	CASSPPGTGDIEAFF	NA	TRBV6-5	TRBD1	TRBJ1-1
TGTGCCAGCAGCCAAAATGGCAGGGCGATTAATGAAAAACTGTTTTTT	CASSQNGRAINEKLFF	NA	TRBV4-2	NA	TRBJ1-4
TGTGCCAGCAGCCGAGTCACAATTACTAGCGGGCGCTCCTACAATGAGCAGTTCTTC	CASSRVTITSGRSYNEQFF	NA	TRBV3-1/TRBV3-2	TRBD2	TRBJ2-1
TGTGCCAGCAGCTCCAAGGGCGGGGGGTTTTACGAGCAGTACTTC	CASSSKGGGFYEQYF	NA	TRBV7-9	TRBD2	TRBJ2-7
TGTGCCAGCAGTGCGGGATTCCCCAATGAGCAGTTCTTC	CASSAGFPNEQFF	NA	TRBV27	NA	TRBJ2-1
TGTGCCAGCAGCCTAAGGACTAGCTGGGCTGTAGTAGAGACCCAGTACTTC	CASSLRTSWAVVETQYF	once	TRBV11-2	TRBD2	TRBJ2-5
TGCGCCAGCAGCTCGACCGGGACAGGGCTGAACACTGAAGCTTTCTTT	CASSSTGTGLNTEAFF	NA	TRBV5-1	TRBD1	TRBJ1-1
TGTGCCAGCAGCGGACTAGCGGGAGGGCCTCGGAGGGATGGTACGCAGTATTTT	CASSGLAGGPRRDGTQYF	NA	TRBV11-2	TRBD2	TRBJ2-3
TGTGCCAGCAGCCAAGATCCCAGTTTTGGGACCCAGTACTTC	CASSQDPSFGTQYF	NA	TRBV3-1/TRBV3-2	NA	TRBJ2-5
TGCGCCAGCAGCTGGACTGACACGAGCTCCTACGAGCAGTACTTC	CASSWTDTSSYEQYF	NA	TRBV5-1	NA	TRBJ2-7
TGTGCCAGCAGCTTAGGTCAGGGGGCTGGTGAGCAGTTCTTC	CASSLGQGAGEQFF	NA	TRBV5-4	TRBD1	TRBJ2-1
TGTGCCAGCCTCCTCCCCCAGCGGGAGGGTAGGACAGATACGCAGTATTTT	CASLLPQREGRTDTQYF	NA	TRBV19	TRBD2	TRBJ2-3